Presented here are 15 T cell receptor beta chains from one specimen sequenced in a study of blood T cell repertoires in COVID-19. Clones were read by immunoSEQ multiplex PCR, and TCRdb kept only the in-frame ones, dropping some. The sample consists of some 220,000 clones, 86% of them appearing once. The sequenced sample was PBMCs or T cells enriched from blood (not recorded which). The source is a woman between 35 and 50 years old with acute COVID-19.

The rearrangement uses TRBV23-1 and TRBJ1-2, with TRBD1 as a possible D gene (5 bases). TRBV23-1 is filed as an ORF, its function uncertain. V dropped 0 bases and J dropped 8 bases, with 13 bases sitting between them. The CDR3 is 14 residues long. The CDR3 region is CASSQSAGVKGYTF. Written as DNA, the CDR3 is TGCGCCAGCAGTCAATCGGCGGGGGTGAAGGGCTACACCTTC.

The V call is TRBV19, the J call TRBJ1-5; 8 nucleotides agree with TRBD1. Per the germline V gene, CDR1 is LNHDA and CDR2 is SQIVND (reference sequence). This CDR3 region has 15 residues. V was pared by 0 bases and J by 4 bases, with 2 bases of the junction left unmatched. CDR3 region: CASSIDRDRNQPQHF. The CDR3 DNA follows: TGTGCCAGTAGTATAGACCGGGACAGGAATCAGCCCCAGCATTTT.

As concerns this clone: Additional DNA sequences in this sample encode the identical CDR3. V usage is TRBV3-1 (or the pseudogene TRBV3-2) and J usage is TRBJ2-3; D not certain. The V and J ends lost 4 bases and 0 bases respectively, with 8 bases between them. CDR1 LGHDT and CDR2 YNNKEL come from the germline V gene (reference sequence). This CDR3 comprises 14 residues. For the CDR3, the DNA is TGTGCCAGCAGCCCTCCTTCTAGCACAGATACGCAGTATTTT. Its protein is CASSPPSSTDTQYF.

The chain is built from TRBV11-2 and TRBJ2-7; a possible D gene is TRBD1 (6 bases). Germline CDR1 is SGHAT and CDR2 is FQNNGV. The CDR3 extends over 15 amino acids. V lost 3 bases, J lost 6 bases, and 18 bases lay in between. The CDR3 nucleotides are TGTGCCAGCAGCTTGAACCGGGACAAAAGATCCGAGCAGTACTTC. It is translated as CASSLNRDKRSEQYF.

In DNA, the CDR3 is TGTGCCACCAGTGACGCCGGGACAGGGGGAAACTATGGCTACACCTTC. Amino acid sequence: CATSDAGTGGNYGYTF. The chain has TRBV24-1 and TRBJ1-2; TRBD1 matches at 11 bases. CDR3 length equals 16 residues. Germline CDR1 KGHDR, CDR2 SFDVKD. V lost 4 bases to trimming and J lost 2 bases; unmatched junction nucleotides: 5.

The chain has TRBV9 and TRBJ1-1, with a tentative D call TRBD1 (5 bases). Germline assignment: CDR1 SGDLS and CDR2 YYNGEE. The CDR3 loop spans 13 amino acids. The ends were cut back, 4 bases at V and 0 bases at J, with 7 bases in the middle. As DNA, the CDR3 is TGTGCCAGCAGCAAGGGGATGAACACTGAAGCTTTCTTT. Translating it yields CASSKGMNTEAFF.

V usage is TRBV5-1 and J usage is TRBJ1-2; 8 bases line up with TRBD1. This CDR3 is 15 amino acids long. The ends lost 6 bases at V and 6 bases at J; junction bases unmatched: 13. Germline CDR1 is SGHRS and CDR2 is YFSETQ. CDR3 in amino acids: CASTQERTGLNGYTF. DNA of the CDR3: TGCGCCAGCACACAGGAGAGGACAGGGTTGAATGGCTACACCTTC.

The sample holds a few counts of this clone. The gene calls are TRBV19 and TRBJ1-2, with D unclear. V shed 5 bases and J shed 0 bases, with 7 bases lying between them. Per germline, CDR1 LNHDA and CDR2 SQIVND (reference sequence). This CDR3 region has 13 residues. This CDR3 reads CASSDNANYGYTF. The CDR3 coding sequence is TGTGCCAGTAGTGACAACGCTAACTATGGCTACACCTTC.

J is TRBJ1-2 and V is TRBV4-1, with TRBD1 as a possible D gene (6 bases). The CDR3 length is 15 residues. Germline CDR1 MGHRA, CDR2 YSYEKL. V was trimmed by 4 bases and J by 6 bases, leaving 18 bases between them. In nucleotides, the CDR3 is TGCGCCAGCAGCCTTGGTCCGGGGGGCGCTCATGGCTACACCTTC. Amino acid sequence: CASSLGPGGAHGYTF.

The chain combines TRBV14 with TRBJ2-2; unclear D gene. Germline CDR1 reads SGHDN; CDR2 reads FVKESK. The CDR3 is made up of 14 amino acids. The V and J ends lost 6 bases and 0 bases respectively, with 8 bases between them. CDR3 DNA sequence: TGTGCCAGCAGGAGTCAGGCGAACACCGGGGAGCTGTTTTTT. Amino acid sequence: CASRSQANTGELFF.

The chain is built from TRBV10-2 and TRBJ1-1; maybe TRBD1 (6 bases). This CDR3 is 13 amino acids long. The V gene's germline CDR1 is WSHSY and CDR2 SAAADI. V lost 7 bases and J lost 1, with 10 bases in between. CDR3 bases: TGCGCCAGCAAAGTGGGGGCGAACACTGAAGCTTTCTTT. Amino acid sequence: CASKVGANTEAFF.

CDR3 in DNA: TGTGCCAGCAGCCAGGTTACCTTAGCGGGGGGAGTCACCGGGGAGCTGTTTTTT. It codes for CASSQVTLAGGVTGELFF. The V gene is TRBV4-2, the J gene TRBJ2-2; 10 bases match TRBD2. There are 18 residues in the CDR3. V shed 3 bases, J shed 4 bases, and the junction held 11 bases outside the gene matches. In germline, CDR1 is LGHNA, CDR2 YNFKEQ.

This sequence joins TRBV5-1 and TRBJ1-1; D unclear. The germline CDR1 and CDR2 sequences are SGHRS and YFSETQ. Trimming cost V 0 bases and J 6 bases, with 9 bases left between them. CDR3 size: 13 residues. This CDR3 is CASSLAGISEAFF. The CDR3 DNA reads TGCGCCAGCAGCTTGGCCGGGATCTCTGAAGCTTTCTTT.

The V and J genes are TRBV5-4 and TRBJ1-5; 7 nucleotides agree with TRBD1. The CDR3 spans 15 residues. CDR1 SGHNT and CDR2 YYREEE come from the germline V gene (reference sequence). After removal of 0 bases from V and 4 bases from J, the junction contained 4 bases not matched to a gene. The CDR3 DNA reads TGTGCCAGCAGCTTGGGGGCGGACAGGAATCAGCCCCAGCATTTT. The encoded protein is CASSLGADRNQPQHF. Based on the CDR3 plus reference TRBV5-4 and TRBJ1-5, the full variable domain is ETGVTQSPTHLIKTRGQQVTLRCSSQSGHNTVSWYQQALGQGPQFIFQYYREEENGRGNFPPRFSGLQFPNYSSELNVNALELDDSALYLCASSLGADRNQPQHFGDGTRLSIL.

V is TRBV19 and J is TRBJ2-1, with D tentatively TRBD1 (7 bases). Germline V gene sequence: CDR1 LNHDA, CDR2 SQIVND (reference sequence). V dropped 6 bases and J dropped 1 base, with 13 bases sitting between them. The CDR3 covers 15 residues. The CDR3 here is CASSRGTVSYNEQFF. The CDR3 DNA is TGTGCCAGTAGCCGCGGGACAGTATCCTACAATGAGCAGTTCTTC.